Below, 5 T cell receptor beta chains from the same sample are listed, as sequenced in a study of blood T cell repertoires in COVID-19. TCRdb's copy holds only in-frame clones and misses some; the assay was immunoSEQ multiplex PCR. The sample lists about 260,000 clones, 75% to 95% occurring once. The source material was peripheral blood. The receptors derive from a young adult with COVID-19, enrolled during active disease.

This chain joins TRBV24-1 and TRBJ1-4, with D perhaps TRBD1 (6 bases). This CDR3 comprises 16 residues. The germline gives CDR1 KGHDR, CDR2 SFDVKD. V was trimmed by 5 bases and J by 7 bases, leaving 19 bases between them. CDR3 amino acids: CATSAPTRGGGEKLFF. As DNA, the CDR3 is TGTGCCACCAGTGCCCCAACCAGGGGCGGGGGTGAAAAACTGTTTTTT.

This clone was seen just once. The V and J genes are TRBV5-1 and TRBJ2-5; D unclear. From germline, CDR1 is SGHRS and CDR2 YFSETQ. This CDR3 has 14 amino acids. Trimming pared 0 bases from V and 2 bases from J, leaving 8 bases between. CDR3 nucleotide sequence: TGCGCCAGCAGCTTGGAGCCGAATCAAGAGACCCAGTACTTC. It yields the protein CASSLEPNQETQYF.

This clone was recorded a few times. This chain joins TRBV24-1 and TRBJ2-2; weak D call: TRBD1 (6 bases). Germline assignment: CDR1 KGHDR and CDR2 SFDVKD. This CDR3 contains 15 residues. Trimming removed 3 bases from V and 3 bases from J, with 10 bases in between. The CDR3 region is CATSDANRDTGELFF. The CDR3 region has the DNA TGTGCCACCAGTGATGCAAACAGGGACACCGGGGAGCTGTTTTTT.

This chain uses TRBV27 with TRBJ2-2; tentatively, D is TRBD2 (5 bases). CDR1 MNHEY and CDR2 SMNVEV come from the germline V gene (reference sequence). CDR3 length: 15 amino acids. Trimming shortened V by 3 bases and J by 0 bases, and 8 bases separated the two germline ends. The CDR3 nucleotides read TGTGCCAGCAGTTTGAGAGGGCCGAACACCGGGGAGCTGTTTTTT. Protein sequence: CASSLRGPNTGELFF.

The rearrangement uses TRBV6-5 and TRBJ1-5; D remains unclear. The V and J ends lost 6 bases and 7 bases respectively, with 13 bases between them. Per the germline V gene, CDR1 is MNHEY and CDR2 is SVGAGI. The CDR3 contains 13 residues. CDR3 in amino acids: CASSLTRFQPQHF. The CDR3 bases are TGTGCCAGCAGCCTCACAAGATTCCAGCCCCAGCATTTT.